This TCR beta chain appears in the sequencing data of a study of shared clonotypes between healthy human individuals. Measured with immunoSEQ multiplex PCR; TCRdb has only the in-frame clones, and not every one. Of about 460,000 clones in the sample, around 77% were seen once. The CDR3 spans 16 residues. Germline lookup yields CDR1 MNHEY and CDR2 SMNVEV (reference sequence). The V end lost 2 bases, the J end lost 2 bases, and 15 bases lay between the germline ends. The sequenced material came from PBMCs. The V gene is TRBV27, the J gene TRBJ1-1, with D unresolved. The TCR was taken from a woman aged 40 to 50 in good health. Some clones in this sample may be carry-over from other donors' samples. The CDR3 spells CASSLATRTGNTEAFF. The CDR3 DNA reads as TGTGCCAGCAGTTTAGCTACAAGGACGGGTAACACTGAAGCTTTCTTT.